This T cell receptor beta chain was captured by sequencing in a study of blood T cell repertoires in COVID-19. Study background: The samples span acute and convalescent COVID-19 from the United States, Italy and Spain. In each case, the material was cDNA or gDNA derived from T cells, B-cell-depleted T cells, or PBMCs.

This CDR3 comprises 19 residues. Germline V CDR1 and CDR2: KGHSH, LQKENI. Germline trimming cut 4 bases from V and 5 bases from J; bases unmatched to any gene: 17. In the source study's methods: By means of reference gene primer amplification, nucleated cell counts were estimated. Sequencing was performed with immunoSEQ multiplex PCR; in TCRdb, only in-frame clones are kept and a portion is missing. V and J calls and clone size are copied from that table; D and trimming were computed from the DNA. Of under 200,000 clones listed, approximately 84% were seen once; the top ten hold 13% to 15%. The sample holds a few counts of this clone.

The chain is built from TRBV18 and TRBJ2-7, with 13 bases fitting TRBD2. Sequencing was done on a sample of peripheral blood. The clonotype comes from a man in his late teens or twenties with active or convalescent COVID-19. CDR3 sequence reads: CASSLSGRRTSGGINEQYF. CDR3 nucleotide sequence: TGTGCCAGCTCACTTTCCGGACGGAGGACTAGCGGGGGCATCAACGAGCAGTACTTC.